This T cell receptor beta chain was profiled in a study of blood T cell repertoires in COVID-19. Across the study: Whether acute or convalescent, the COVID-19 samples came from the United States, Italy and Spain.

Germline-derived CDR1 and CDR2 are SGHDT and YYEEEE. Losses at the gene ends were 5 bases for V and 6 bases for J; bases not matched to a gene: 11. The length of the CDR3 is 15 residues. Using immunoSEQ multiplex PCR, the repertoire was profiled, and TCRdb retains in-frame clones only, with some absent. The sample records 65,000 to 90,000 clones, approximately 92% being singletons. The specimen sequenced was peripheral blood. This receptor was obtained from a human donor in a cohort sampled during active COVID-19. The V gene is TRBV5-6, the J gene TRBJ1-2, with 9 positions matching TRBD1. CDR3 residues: CASRKQGAPFDGYTF. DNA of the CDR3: TGTGCCAGCAGGAAACAGGGGGCGCCGTTTGATGGCTACACCTTC.